What follows are 21 T cell receptor beta chains derived from one specimen sequenced in a study of blood T cell repertoires in COVID-19. Some clones are missing from TCRdb's copy, which holds only in-frame ones; the method was immunoSEQ multiplex PCR. The table includes 250,000 to 350,000 clones, approximately 84% detected once. Input material: peripheral blood. These receptors originate from a human donor with COVID-19, enrolled during active disease. The donor label of this sample is uncertain.

Details on this clone: The junction departs from the called germline gene at one end, perhaps through a read error. The chain uses TRBV7-7 and TRBJ2-5, with 8 positions matching TRBD1. CDR3 length: 14 residues. Germline V gene data show CDR1 as SSHAT and CDR2 as FNYEAQ (reference sequence). CDR3 coding DNA: TGTGCTAGCAGCTTGGACAGGGAGCGGGAGACCCAGTACTTC. It encodes CASSLDRERETQYF.

The chain combines TRBV5-4 with TRBJ1-4, with D maybe TRBD1 (6 bases). Trimming stripped 9 bases from V and 7 bases from J, with 25 bases between. Germline-derived CDR1 and CDR2 are SGHNT and YYREEE (reference sequence). CDR3 length equals 16 residues. CDR3 sequence reads: CATHAVLRLGGEKLFF. The CDR3 DNA follows: TGTGCCACCCATGCGGTCCTCCGTCTAGGGGGTGAAAAACTGTTTTTT.

This chain joins TRBV7-3 and TRBJ2-2, with TRBD1 matching over 10 bases. The CDR3 is made up of 16 amino acids. Germline assignment: CDR1 SGHTA and CDR2 FQGTGA. V lost 5 bases and J lost 3; bases outside the gene matches: 6. As DNA, the CDR3 is TGTGCCAGCAGCCTCGACGGGACAGGGGACACCGGGGAGCTGTTTTTT. It yields the protein CASSLDGTGDTGELFF.

This chain connects TRBV30 to TRBJ2-7; a weak D match, TRBD2 (5 bases). Deletions cut 5 bases from V and 3 bases from J, with 11 bases between. The germline gives CDR1 GTSNPN, CDR2 SVGIG (reference sequence). The CDR3 loop spans 12 amino acids. CDR3 protein: CAWQAVNYEQYF. As DNA, the CDR3 is TGTGCCTGGCAAGCGGTTAACTACGAGCAGTACTTC.

The chain has TRBV30 and TRBJ1-2, with D perhaps TRBD1 (5 bases). The CDR3 has 12 residues. Germline CDR1 reads GTSNPN; CDR2 reads SVGIG (reference sequence). The ends were cut back, 3 bases at V and 2 bases at J, with 7 bases in the middle. CDR3 DNA: TGTGCCTGGAGCAGGGCCAACTATGGCTACACCTTC. Its translation: CAWSRANYGYTF.

The chain combines TRBV2 with TRBJ1-5; 8 bases agree with TRBD1. The CDR3 is 14 amino acids. Germline CDR1 is SNHLY and CDR2 is FYNNEI. Trimming removed 5 bases from V and 7 bases from J; junction bases left unmatched: 7. CDR3 sequence reads: CASSLDRARQPQHF. As DNA, the CDR3 is TGTGCCAGCAGTTTGGACAGGGCCCGACAGCCCCAGCATTTT.

A few counts support this clone. J is TRBJ1-5 and V is TRBV2, with 9 bases lining up with TRBD1. Germline V lookup: CDR1 SNHLY, CDR2 FYNNEI. The CDR3 totals 16 residues. With V trimmed by 4 bases and J by 0 bases, 4 bases remained unmatched. CDR3 residues: CASSGGQGLSNQPQHF. The CDR3 DNA is TGTGCCAGCAGTGGGGGACAGGGTCTTAGCAATCAGCCCCAGCATTTT.

The V call is TRBV7-3, the J call TRBJ2-6; D unresolved. The germline V gene has CDR1 SGHTA and CDR2 FQGTGA. V shed 5 bases and J shed 6 bases, with 8 bases lying between them. The CDR3 contains 13 residues. Here the CDR3 reads CASSASEANVLTF. As DNA, the CDR3 is TGTGCCAGCAGCGCCAGTGAGGCCAACGTCCTGACTTTC.

V is TRBV27 and J is TRBJ2-1; 8 bases align to TRBD2. J gave up 2 bases and V 5 bases, and 11 bases lay outside the gene matches. CDR1 and CDR2 from the germline V gene are MNHEY and SMNVEV (reference sequence). The CDR3 is 17 amino acids. The CDR3 loop is CASSRESGSEPYNEQFF. The CDR3 DNA is TGTGCCAGCAGTCGAGAAAGCGGGAGTGAGCCCTACAATGAGCAGTTCTTC.

This chain links TRBV14 with TRBJ2-5; TRBD2 agrees at 7 bases. The length of the CDR3 is 15 residues. CDR1 is SGHDN and CDR2 is FVKESK in the germline V gene. With 4 bases clipped from V and 2 bases from J, the junction kept 7 bases outside the gene matches. CDR3 in amino acids: CASSPGLGGQETQYF. The CDR3 DNA follows: TGTGCCAGCAGCCCCGGACTAGGCGGGCAAGAGACCCAGTACTTC. The full variable domain, completed using reference TRBV14 and TRBJ2-5, is EAGVTQFPSHSVIEKGQTVTLRCDPISGHDNLYWYRRVMGKEIKFLLHFVKESKQDESGMPNNRFLAERTGGTYSTLKVQPAELEDSGVYFCASSPGLGGQETQYFGPGTRLLVL.

This chain uses TRBV7-2 with TRBJ1-4, with D tentatively TRBD1 (6 bases). Germline V gene lookup returns CDR1 SGHTA and CDR2 FQGNSA. V was pared by 5 bases and J by 8 bases, with 21 bases between. This CDR3 comprises 16 residues. The CDR3 nucleotides are TGTGCCAGCAGCCCCAGGGACACAACGACGGGAGAAAAACTGTTTTTT. It translates to CASSPRDTTTGEKLFF. The full variable domain, in which reference TRBV7-2 and TRBJ1-4 provide the parts outside the CDR3, is GAGVSQSPSNKVTEKGKDVELRCDPISGHTALYWYRQSLGQGLEFLIYFQGNSAPDKSGLPSDRFSAERTGGSVSTLTIQRTQQEDSAVYLCASSPRDTTTGEKLFFGSGTQLSVL.

V and J are TRBV21-1 and TRBJ1-6. TRBV21-1 is a pseudogene locus. The CDR3 sequence is 19 residues long. CDR3 region: CASTPGGWQLSSYNSPLHF. The CDR3, as DNA: TGTGCCAGCACCCCCGGGGGGTGGCAGTTGAGCTCCTATAATTCACCCCTCCACTTT.

This clone has a single count. The rearrangement joins TRBV24-1 to TRBJ1-3; D call uncertain. Germline V CDR1 and CDR2: KGHDR, SFDVKD. The CDR3 runs 14 residues. Trimming removed 2 bases from V and 8 bases from J, with 12 bases in between. The DNA of the CDR3 is TGTGCCACCAGTGATTGGGCCAGGCCGGACACCATATATTTT. Translated: CATSDWARPDTIYF.

CDR3 nucleotides: TGTGCCAGCACCAAATCTCCGGGACTAGCAACGAATGAGCAGTTCTTC. Its translation: CASTKSPGLATNEQFF. V gene TRBV27 combines with J gene TRBJ2-1, with TRBD2 matching over 9 bases. Trimming cost V 7 bases and J 7 bases; bases outside gene matches: 14. The CDR3 length is 16 residues. The germline V gene encodes CDR1 MNHEY and CDR2 SMNVEV (reference sequence).

CDR3 residues: CASSQGYRSPSPLHF. Written as DNA, the CDR3 is TGTGCCAGCAGCCAAGGATACCGGAGCCCTTCACCCCTCCACTTT. The V gene is TRBV3-1 (or the pseudogene TRBV3-2), the J gene TRBJ1-6; no firm D call. In germline, CDR1 is LGHDT, CDR2 YNNKEL (reference sequence). The CDR3 has 15 residues. With 1 base removed from V and 9 bases from J, the gap between germline ends came to 13 bases.

This chain joins TRBV2 and TRBJ2-5; possible D gene TRBD2, 5 bases. Deletions cut 7 bases from V and 5 bases from J, with 14 bases between. Germline V lookup: CDR1 SNHLY, CDR2 FYNNEI. The CDR3 has 13 amino acids. In nucleotides, the CDR3 is TGTGCCAGCATAGGAGCGGCCCGTGAGACCCAGTACTTC. Encoded protein: CASIGAARETQYF.

J is TRBJ1-5 and V is TRBV28; D unresolved. The germline V gene has CDR1 MDHEN and CDR2 SYDVKM. V was pared by 10 bases and J by 0 bases, with 19 bases between. The CDR3 is made up of 16 amino acids. Here the CDR3 reads CATQNSGLYSNQPQHF. In nucleotides, the CDR3 is TGTGCCACCCAAAACTCCGGACTTTATAGCAATCAGCCCCAGCATTTT.

The chain is built from TRBV2 and TRBJ2-7; 8 nucleotides match TRBD2. This CDR3 is built from 16 residues. Unmatched junction bases numbered 12, after V lost 4 bases and J lost 4 bases. CDR1 SNHLY and CDR2 FYNNEI come from the germline V gene. The CDR3 DNA follows: TGTGCCAGCAGTGGCGTTCGGAGACTAGCGAATTACGAGCAGTACTTC. Amino acids: CASSGVRRLANYEQYF.

This clone appeared a few times. CDR3 sequence reads: CASSSGLAGDNEQFF. In DNA, the CDR3 is TGTGCCAGCAGCTCAGGACTAGCGGGAGACAATGAGCAGTTCTTC. This chain joins TRBV7-8 and TRBJ2-1; 13 nucleotides align to TRBD2. Germline trimming cut 4 bases from V and 5 bases from J; bases unmatched to any gene: 2. The CDR3 has 15 residues. Germline-derived CDR1 and CDR2 are SGHVS and FQNEAQ.

This clone was counted a single time. The rearrangement uses TRBV3-1 (or the pseudogene TRBV3-2) and TRBJ2-1; 7 nucleotides match TRBD1. Trimming at V came to 7 bases and at J to 0 bases, leaving 9 bases not matched to a gene. This CDR3 region has 16 residues. Germline CDR1 is LGHDT and CDR2 is YNNKEL (reference sequence). In DNA form, the CDR3 reads TGTGCCAGCACTCCGACAGGGCCGAGCTCCTACAATGAGCAGTTCTTC. This translates into CASTPTGPSSYNEQFF.

The V and J genes are TRBV7-3 and TRBJ1-2, with D perhaps TRBD1 (6 bases). V lost 2 bases, J lost 7 bases, and 14 bases lay in between. This CDR3 has 14 residues. Germline V gene lookup returns CDR1 SGHTA and CDR2 FQGTGA. CDR3 sequence: CASSLSPGESGYTF. CDR3 bases: TGTGCCAGCAGCTTATCCCCAGGGGAAAGTGGCTACACCTTC.